This T cell receptor (beta chain) is from a study of shared clonotypes between healthy human individuals (dated by TCRdb to about 2020). For context, the study as a whole: Two women and three men aged 18 to 49 years were included in the cohort. For each donor, three plates each were used for CD4 naive and CD4 memory, two plates were used for CD8 naive, and one plate was used for CD8 memory. To estimate repertoire size and how much clonotypes are shared between individuals, the study performed deep sequencing of blood TCR repertoires from a few healthy adults. Different laboratories and diverse techniques were used to prepare libraries and sequence TCR repertoires, to increase sequencing depth and limit assay-specific biases. Between about 0.9 and 8.9 billion PBMCs per donor were obtained by leukapheresis.

Inclusive of the bounding cysteine and phenylalanine, the CDR3 is 16 residues long. The only DNA kept is the CDR3, 48 bases in frame from the first base. Clipping removes 2 bases from V and 2 bases from J, with 5 as the unmatched junction base count. CDR1 MNHEY and CDR2 SMNVEV were looked up in the germline V gene (reference sequence). Using the deep immunoSEQ assay, multiplex PCR amplified TCR CDR3 regions from genomic DNA. For each cell subset, the extracted genomic DNA was distributed evenly across all wells of several immunoSEQ 96-well plates, and each plate served as one replicate. Each replicate PCR for sorted subsets received around 210 ng genomic DNA, equal to roughly 30,000 T cell genomes. The purified libraries were quantified using a Qubit 3.0 fluorometer, sized with a Bioanalyzer 2100, and then quantified again using the KAPA Library Quantification kit. Every immunoSEQ 96-well plate was sequenced on a separate single-read 150-cycle Illumina NextSeq 550 flow cell. Per the source publication's procedure: Because only junctional sequences without quality scores were contained in the immunoSEQ output, filtering matching that applied to full-length reads could not be performed. To assign V/J genes and CDR3, sequences were annotated against IMGT germline references using PyIR, a Python wrapper for IgBLAST v1.9. Reads with weak V/J assignments (E-value above 1e-6), missing CDR3, stop codons, out-of-frame junctions, or ambiguous translated residues were removed. V3J clonotypes were defined as sequences sharing an identical inferred V gene, J gene, and CDR3 amino acid sequence. To compute the percentage overlap between repertoires, the number of shared unique clonotypes was divided by the size of the smaller repertoire. RTK rarefaction, the Chao1 estimator, and Recon v2.1 estimates of unobserved clonotypes were used to assess repertoire richness. For all TCRbeta clonotypes obtained by the gDNA method from a handful of donors, generation probabilities were computed with OLGA. TCRdb re-hosts the immuneACCESS table, in-frame sequences only. Its copies lack some clones; in the studies checked, an unresolved V gene accounts for under half of them, and the cause for the rest is not known. The V and J calls and clone size were taken over from that table, and D and trimming were inferred from the DNA. The table for this sample lists under 2.5 million clones; 85% to 95% of them were counted only once. The top ten clones comprise 0.37% of the sample.

Healthy HIV-negative adults with no recently reported acute infections or vaccinations were included as donors. Every donor was a Caucasian adult residing in Nashville, Tennessee, USA. CD4+ T cells were enriched by magnetic negative selection; naive cells were then positively selected on CD45RA, and the negative fraction formed the memory subset. Blood was obtained by leukapheresis, after which PBMCs were separated by Ficoll-Histopaque density gradient centrifugation and cryopreserved in liquid nitrogen vapor phase. Analytical flow cytometry was used to check the purity and quantity of each magnetically sorted T cell population. Each sorted fraction had its genomic DNA isolated and then quantified by UV absorbance on a Nanodrop 2000c. General study outcomes and caveats: When four donors were compared, the shared fraction of clonotypes was 5% to 6.5% for naive CD4, roughly 3.4% for naive CD8, 2% to 2.5% for memory CD4, and around 0.37% for memory CD8. Naive subsets generally had larger estimated clonotype richness than memory subsets did. Clonotypes shared by all four sorted-subset donors showed higher generation probabilities than non-shared clonotypes. Incomplete sequencing was indicated by rarefaction of sorted-subset datasets, despite the large sequencing depth. The small number of donors limited the genetic and exposure-history diversity represented. Based on pairwise subsampling, the degree of clonotype sharing among donors was expected to be affected by sequencing depth. Sampling was limited to blood, and TCR repertoires in tissue likely differ from TCR repertoires in blood.

Comment on this clone: Its antigen target is currently unknown. It has no much larger one-base neighbor in the sample; base qualities were not kept.

This receptor was taken from a man between 18 and 35 years old in good health. Some clones in this sample may be carry-over from other donors' samples. Sequencing used naive CD4+ T cells from PBMCs. Sample cell subset or site, as interpreted from the label and publication: CD45RA+ positively selected. The sequence joins TRBV27 to TRBJ1-4; the central 7 bases match TRBD1. The sequence in DNA is TGTGCCAGCAGTTTAAGGCCGGGACAGACTAATGAAAAACTGTTTTTT. This encodes CASSLRPGQTNEKLFF.